What follows are 14 T cell receptor beta chains derived from one specimen sequenced in a study of prognosis after radiotherapy for stage I lung cancer. Starting from genomic DNA, TCR beta CDR3 was amplified through two-round multiplex PCR. Every TRBV and TRBJ gene had its own specific primer in first-round PCR. TCRdb redid the calling of the multiplex PCR reads with MiXCR, one entry per CDR3 protein. The repertoire holds 20,000 to 25,000 distinct CDR3 sequences, with more than 40% as singletons. Material: PBMCs, obtained before or after stereotactic body radiation therapy (not recorded which). These receptors all stem from a donor aged 50 or older with non-small cell lung cancer.

This clonotype was seen many times. The chain couples TRBV20-1 to TRBJ2-7; TRBD2 aligns across 9 bases. The V gene's germline CDR1 is DFQATT and CDR2 SNEGSKA (reference sequence). After removal of 5 bases from V and 3 bases from J, the junction contained 8 bases not matched to a gene. This CDR3 region has 14 residues. This CDR3 is CSAGGSGGYYEQYF. For the CDR3, the DNA is TGCAGTGCTGGCGGTAGCGGGGGATACTACGAGCAGTACTTC.

This clonotype was seen at least ten times. The CDR3 sequence is CSASLAGDFQYEQYF. As DNA, the CDR3 is TGCAGTGCTAGTCTAGCGGGAGATTTCCAATACGAGCAGTACTTC. This chain links TRBV20-1 with TRBJ2-7, with 10 bases identical to TRBD2. Germline CDR1 DFQATT, CDR2 SNEGSKA (reference sequence). CDR3 length equals 15 residues. V was clipped by 3 bases and J by 4 bases; unmatched bases: 9.

This clonotype was detected ten times or more. The chain carries TRBV5-8 and TRBJ2-1; 12 bases line up with TRBD2. The CDR3 is made up of 15 amino acids. The germline CDR1 and CDR2 sequences are SGHTS and YDEGEE. The junction had 7 bases not matched to a gene; V was cut back by 3 bases and J by 9 bases. CDR3 DNA: TGTGCCAGCAGCTCCGGACTAGCGGGATCTGTTGAGCAGTTCTTC. It codes for CASSSGLAGSVEQFF.

Many counts were recorded for this clonotype. The rearrangement uses TRBV24-1 and TRBJ2-7; D remains ambiguous. Germline V gene lookup returns CDR1 KGHDR and CDR2 SFDVKD. The V and J ends lost 5 bases and 0 bases respectively, with 10 bases between them. This CDR3 contains 14 residues. CDR3 protein: CATSGKWGSYEQYF. DNA of the CDR3: TGTGCCACCAGTGGAAAGTGGGGCTCCTACGAGCAGTACTTC.

Only a few counts were recorded for this clonotype. The CDR3 reads CASAGVAGEREQYF. The CDR3 DNA is TGTGCCAGCGCGGGGGTGGCGGGAGAGAGGGAGCAGTACTTC. The chain combines TRBV6-2 or TRBV6-3 with TRBJ2-7; TRBD2 matches at 7 bases. The length of the CDR3 is 14 residues. Germline CDR1 is MNHEY and CDR2 is SVGEGT. V trimming: 8 bases; J trimming: 7 bases; junction bases outside the gene matches: 14.

This chain links TRBV30 with TRBJ2-3; a possible D gene is TRBD2 (6 bases). CDR1 and CDR2 from the germline V gene are GTSNPN and SVGIG (reference sequence). The CDR3 runs to 16 residues. V was cut by 2 bases and J by 1 base, with 16 bases left in between. The CDR3 DNA sequence: TGTGCCTGGAGTAGATTTGGCGGGGAGGGCACAGATACGCAGTATTTT. Protein sequence: CAWSRFGGEGTDTQYF.

In this sample, this clonotype turned up many times. The rearrangement joins TRBV5-6 to TRBJ1-1, with D possibly matching TRBD1 (6 bases). The CDR3 sequence is 14 residues long. Germline assignment: CDR1 SGHDT and CDR2 YYEEEE. Trimming took off 4 bases at V and 0 bases at J, with 10 bases between the two ends. The CDR3 DNA reads TGTGCCAGCAGCAGACAGGCGGTGAACACTGAAGCTTTCTTT. Its protein product is CASSRQAVNTEAFF.

The rearrangement joins TRBV20-1 to TRBJ2-3; D not resolved. The CDR3 spans 14 residues. Trimming removed 2 bases from V and 5 bases from J, with 14 bases in between. From germline, CDR1 is DFQATT and CDR2 SNEGSKA (reference sequence). CDR3 region: CSARIVDQEDTQYF. Written as DNA, the CDR3 is TGCAGTGCTAGAATCGTAGACCAGGAAGATACGCAGTATTTT.

The CDR3 DNA follows: TGTGCCAGCAGTTCCGATTACGGACAGGGGATGGCCTACGAGCAGTACTTC. Residues: CASSSDYGQGMAYEQYF. This rearrangement joins TRBV6-5 to TRBJ2-7; 9 nucleotides align to TRBD1. The trim removed 4 bases at V and 2 bases at J, leaving 12 bases unmatched. Germline values: CDR1 MNHEY, CDR2 SVGAGI. This CDR3 has 17 residues.

The J gene is TRBJ2-7, the V gene TRBV2, with TRBD1 matching 12 bases. The CDR3 is 14 amino acids. Germline V CDR1 and CDR2: SNHLY, FYNNEI. With 6 bases clipped from V and 6 bases from J, the junction kept 6 bases outside the gene matches. CDR3 residues: CASREGQGASEQYF. As DNA, the CDR3 is TGTGCCAGCAGGGAGGGACAGGGGGCCTCCGAGCAGTACTTC.

This clonotype was seen ten or more times. The chain joins TRBV9 to TRBJ2-2, with a possible D match to TRBD2 (5 bases). This CDR3 region has 15 residues. V dropped 3 bases and J dropped 6 bases, with 15 bases sitting between them. Germline loops: CDR1 SGDLS, CDR2 YYNGEE. CDR3 DNA sequence: TGTGCCAGCAGCGCGCCTAGCCTAGCAGCCGGGGAGCTGTTTTTT. It translates to CASSAPSLAAGELFF.

V is TRBV20-1 and J is TRBJ2-3, with 9 bases lining up with TRBD2. CDR1 and CDR2 (germline): DFQATT, SNEGSKA (reference sequence). After removal of 0 bases from V and 5 bases from J, the junction contained 9 bases not matched to a gene. The CDR3 is 16 amino acids. The CDR3: CSARDQLAGWIDTQYF. CDR3 nucleotides: TGCAGTGCTAGAGATCAGCTAGCGGGATGGATAGATACGCAGTATTTT.

This chain links TRBV19 with TRBJ2-6; a weak D match, TRBD2 (5 bases). V was shortened by 9 bases and J by 0 bases, with 15 bases between the two germline ends. The germline CDR1 and CDR2 sequences are LNHDA and SQIVND (reference sequence). CDR3 size: 16 residues. CDR3 residues: CARWSRAYSGANVLTF. The CDR3 nucleotides are TGTGCCAGGTGGTCGCGGGCCTACTCTGGGGCCAACGTCCTGACTTTC.

This clonotype came up many times. The chain uses TRBV7-9 and TRBJ1-1; no definite D call. Trimming removed 5 bases from V and 7 bases from J, with 14 bases in between. CDR3 size: 13 residues. Germline-derived CDR1 and CDR2 are SEHNR and FQNEAQ (reference sequence). The CDR3 DNA reads as TGTGCCAGCAGCCTCGCCCCAGGAGGTGAAGCTTTCTTT. This encodes CASSLAPGGEAFF.